A single sample is the source of the 26 T cell receptor beta chains below, sequenced in a study of blood T cells in healthy people across ages. Together with a sample-barcoded 5' primer, a J-beta primer mix was included in a second PCR lasting about 6 to 11 cycles. In TCRdb, the 5' RACE reads were re-called with MiXCR into one record per CDR3 protein. The sample has around 970,000 distinct CDR3 sequences; about 53% are singletons. What was sequenced was blood. Receptors originate from an older woman in good health.

The DNA for the CDR3 is TGTGCCAGCAGCTCGGGCCTAGCGGGAGGGCGGTCCTACGAGCAGTACTTC. Translation: CASSSGLAGGRSYEQYF. The chain joins TRBV7-9 to TRBJ2-7, with 12 bases matching TRBD2. The CDR3 is 17 residues long. Germline CDR1 and CDR2: SEHNR and FQNEAQ (reference sequence). Trimming cost V 4 bases and J 1 base; bases outside gene matches: 8.

V gene TRBV20-1 combines with J gene TRBJ1-6; D is uncertain. From germline, CDR1 is DFQATT and CDR2 SNEGSKA (reference sequence). The CDR3 sequence is 15 residues long. Trimming took 6 bases from V and 2 from J, leaving 14 bases between them. The chain's CDR3 is CSAKGLATYNSPLHF. The CDR3 DNA follows: TGCAGTGCAAAGGGTTTGGCAACCTATAATTCACCCCTCCACTTT.

The gene calls are TRBV3-1 and TRBJ2-1; D uncertain. CDR1 LGHDT and CDR2 YNNKEL come from the germline V gene (reference sequence). V lost 3 bases and J 4 bases, leaving 4 bases between the germline ends. The CDR3 is 12 residues long. The CDR3 loop is CASSHEYNEQFF. CDR3 DNA: TGTGCCAGCAGCCATGAGTACAATGAGCAGTTCTTC.

This chain uses TRBV6-6 with TRBJ1-4; D is unclear. CDR3 length equals 13 residues. The ends were cut back, 8 bases at V and 4 bases at J, with 11 bases in the middle. Germline lookup yields CDR1 MNHNY and CDR2 SVGAGI (reference sequence). The CDR3 loop is CASSGGINEKLFF. CDR3 nucleotide sequence: TGTGCCAGCTCAGGAGGGATTAATGAAAAACTGTTTTTT.

This clonotype was seen a handful of times. This chain joins TRBV6-1 and TRBJ2-7; D may correspond to TRBD1 or TRBD2 (5 bases each). CDR1 and CDR2 (germline): MNHNS, SASEGT. Trimming cost V 6 bases and J 0 bases, with 21 bases left between them. CDR3 length equals 17 residues. The CDR3 here is CASSPGGLGQFSYEQYF. The CDR3 nucleotides read TGTGCCAGCAGCCCCGGAGGTTTAGGACAATTCTCCTACGAGCAGTACTTC.

The chain joins TRBV11-2 to TRBJ1-2; no clear D. Trimming pared 0 bases from V and 2 bases from J, leaving 10 bases between. The germline V gene has CDR1 SGHAT and CDR2 FQNNGV. This CDR3 is built from 15 residues. The CDR3 reads CASSLERVPNYGYTF. For the CDR3, the DNA is TGTGCCAGCAGCTTAGAAAGGGTCCCCAACTATGGCTACACCTTC.

The chain is built from TRBV7-9 and TRBJ2-7; D is undetermined. The CDR3 runs 15 residues. Germline assignment: CDR1 SEHNR and CDR2 FQNEAQ (reference sequence). Trimming removed 1 base at V and 3 bases at J, with 13 bases between. CDR3 in DNA: TGTGCCAGCAGCTTAGGGTCAGGATTGAGCTACGAGCAGTACTTC. Translated: CASSLGSGLSYEQYF.

The gene calls are TRBV29-1 and TRBJ2-5; the D gene is possibly TRBD2 (6 bases). The CDR3 contains 15 residues. Trimming removed 0 bases from V and 11 bases from J, with 22 bases in between. Germline loops: CDR1 SQVTM, CDR2 ANQGSEA. CDR3 sequence reads: CSVEDRREWNNEQYF. The CDR3, as DNA: TGCAGCGTTGAAGATCGACGGGAGTGGAACAATGAGCAGTACTTC.

This clonotype was picked up a small number of times. The rearrangement uses TRBV4-1 and TRBJ2-4, with a tentative D call TRBD1 (6 bases). Trimming pared 6 bases from V and 9 bases from J, leaving 18 bases between. This CDR3 is built from 14 residues. The V gene's germline CDR1 is MGHRA and CDR2 YSYEKL. CDR3 DNA sequence: TGCGCCAGCAGTTCAATTACAGGGAAGGGCATTCAGTACTTC. It translates to CASSSITGKGIQYF.

V usage is TRBV20-1 and J usage is TRBJ2-2; TRBD1 aligns across 12 bases. Germline CDR1 reads DFQATT; CDR2 reads SNEGSKA (reference sequence). V lost 3 bases to trimming and J lost 6 bases; unmatched junction nucleotides: 8. This CDR3 has 16 amino acids. In DNA form, the CDR3 reads TGCAGTGCTAGGCGGGACAGGGGGCGGAATCCCGGGGAGCTGTTTTTT. Translated: CSARRDRGRNPGELFF.

Regarding this clonotype: The DNA is omitted, as the CDR3 cannot be located on it reliably, and the CDR3 follows TCRdb's listing. The chain links TRBV20-1 to TRBJ2-1; the tabulated D call, TRBD1, remains unverified against the DNA. Germline CDR1 DFQATT, CDR2 SNEGSKA (reference sequence). The CDR3 spans 15 residues, counting both ends. CDR3 protein: CSAMYRRGLYNCQFF.

The chain combines TRBV15 with TRBJ1-4; D is uncertain. Looked up from germline, CDR1 is LNHNV and CDR2 is YYDKDF (reference sequence). The CDR3 length is 14 residues. V lost 8 bases and J lost 1, with 11 bases in between. CDR3 in amino acids: CATSEAKTNEKLFF. The CDR3 DNA reads as TGTGCCACCTCCGAGGCAAAAACTAATGAAAAACTGTTTTTT.

The table lists this clonotype with a few counts. J is TRBJ2-5 and V is TRBV5-6; D not resolved. Judging by the DNA end, TRBJ2-7 fits better; the J call may be wrong. Germline V gene sequence: CDR1 SGHDT, CDR2 YYEEEE. The CDR3 length is 15 residues. The chain's CDR3 is CASSLLQLKYNEQYF. The CDR3 DNA reads as TGTGCCAGCAGCTTGTTACAACTAAAGTACAACGAGCAGTACTTC.

The chain joins TRBV27 to TRBJ2-5; TRBD1 agrees at 11 bases. The CDR3 sequence is 12 residues long. Germline CDR1 reads MNHEY; CDR2 reads SMNVEV (reference sequence). J was trimmed by 13 bases and V by 6 bases; bases with no gene match: 7. CDR3 nucleotides: TGTGCCAGCAGCTCCGGGACAGGGGGTTCGTACTTC. Translation: CASSSGTGGSYF.

The chain recombines TRBV5-1 with TRBJ2-3; D is unresolved. The CDR3 extends over 15 amino acids. Germline V lookup: CDR1 SGHRS, CDR2 YFSETQ. Trimming took 4 bases from V and 1 from J, leaving 13 bases between them. As DNA, the CDR3 is TGCGCCAGCAGCACCGCTAGTTTTGGCACAGATACGCAGTATTTT. Protein product: CASSTASFGTDTQYF. Drawing the rest from reference TRBV5-1 and TRBJ2-3, the complete variable domain is KAGVTQTPRYLIKTRGQQVTLSCSPISGHRSVSWYQQTPGQGLQFLFEYFSETQRNKGNFPGRFSGRQFSNSRSEMNVSTLELGDSALYLCASSTASFGTDTQYFGPGTRLTVL.

This clonotype turned up a few times. A much bigger clone sits one base away, suggesting this may be a read error. V usage is TRBV11-2 and J usage is TRBJ2-5; D not certain. The CDR3 runs to 12 residues. In germline, CDR1 is SGHAT, CDR2 FQNNGV. V lost 7 bases and J 5 bases, leaving 11 bases between the germline ends. The CDR3 loop reads CASNPVPETQYF. The DNA of the CDR3 is TGTGCCAGCAACCCAGTCCCTGAGACCCAGTACTTC.

There are a few counts of this clonotype. The chain uses TRBV2 and TRBJ2-7, with 14 bases lining up with TRBD2. From germline, CDR1 is SNHLY and CDR2 FYNNEI. The CDR3 has 17 amino acids. Germline trimming cut 7 bases from V and 3 bases from J; bases unmatched to any gene: 11. The CDR3 DNA follows: TGTGCCAGCACCGGAGGGACTAGCGGGAGTTTCTTCTACGAGCAGTACTTC. Translation gives CASTGGTSGSFFYEQYF.

This chain joins TRBV3-1 and TRBJ2-1; D possibly uses TRBD1 or TRBD2 (5 bases each). V shed 0 bases and J shed 0 bases, with 9 bases lying between them. This CDR3 region has 16 residues. Germline V CDR1 and CDR2: LGHDT, YNNKEL (reference sequence). In nucleotides, the CDR3 is TGTGCCAGCAGCCAAGATTGGGGGAGCTCCTACAATGAGCAGTTCTTC. The encoded protein is CASSQDWGSSYNEQFF.

Here the CDR3 reads CSFLSGGGFYEQYF. The CDR3 region has the DNA TGCAGCTTCTTATCCGGGGGCGGTTTCTACGAGCAGTACTTC. This sequence joins TRBV29-1 and TRBJ2-4, with D possibly called TRBD1 or TRBD2 (6 bases each). The J call is uncertain, as TRBJ2-7 better fits the DNA end. Germline V lookup: CDR1 SQVTM, CDR2 ANQGSEA. The CDR3 sequence is 14 residues long.

The rearrangement uses TRBV2 and TRBJ2-1; D may match TRBD1 or TRBD2 (5 bases each). Trimming removed 8 bases at V and 0 bases at J, with 11 bases between. Germline lookup yields CDR1 SNHLY and CDR2 FYNNEI. The CDR3 is 14 amino acids. In nucleotides, the CDR3 is TGTGCCAGCGGGGGTAGGAGCTCCTACAATGAGCAGTTCTTC. This gives the protein CASGGRSSYNEQFF. The full variable domain, completed using reference TRBV2 and TRBJ2-1, is EPEVTQTPSHQVTQMGQEVILRCVPISNHLYFYWYRQILGQKVEFLVSFYNNEISEKSEIFDDQFSVERPDGSNFTLKIRSTKLEDSAMYFCASGGRSSYNEQFFGPGTRLTVL.

The chain carries TRBV6-5 and TRBJ2-5, with D possibly TRBD1 on 5 matching bases. The germline gives CDR1 MNHEY, CDR2 SVGAGI. This CDR3 is 17 amino acids long. The V end lost 0 bases, the J end lost 7 bases, and 21 bases lay between the germline ends. CDR3: CASSYSTARVPLGTQYF. The CDR3 DNA reads as TGTGCCAGCAGTTACTCGACAGCCCGAGTCCCGCTCGGGACCCAGTACTTC.

This clonotype was seen a few times. The chain uses TRBV4-1 and TRBJ2-3, with 7 bases lining up with TRBD2. From germline, CDR1 is MGHRA and CDR2 YSYEKL. The CDR3 extends over 13 amino acids. With V trimmed by 2 bases and J by 10 bases, 6 bases remained unmatched. CDR3 in amino acids: CASSQFTRGAQYF. The CDR3 coding sequence is TGCGCCAGCAGCCAATTTACCCGGGGGGCGCAGTATTTT.

This clonotype came up a few times. J is TRBJ2-5 and V is TRBV4-1; D gene unclear. The J call may be in error: the DNA end matches TRBJ2-7 better. The CDR3 runs 13 residues. CDR1 is MGHRA, CDR2 YSYEKL, per germline. The CDR3 is CASSQPMLDEQYF. The CDR3 DNA sequence: TGCGCCAGCAGCCAACCGATGCTTGACGAGCAGTACTTC.

This clonotype was seen at least ten times. V usage is TRBV10-2 and J usage is TRBJ2-3; TRBD2 matches 10 bases. Germline values: CDR1 WSHSY, CDR2 SAAADI. V shed 8 bases and J 3 bases; nucleotides not matched to a gene: 5. CDR3 length: 14 amino acids. CDR3 bases: TGCGCCAGCGTAGCGGGAGGACCTACAGATACGCAGTATTTT. Amino acids: CASVAGGPTDTQYF.

The chain carries TRBV7-2 and TRBJ2-7, with 7 positions matching TRBD1. This CDR3 is 13 amino acids long. The germline V gene has CDR1 SGHTA and CDR2 FQGNSA. The V gene end was trimmed by 5 bases and the J gene end by 6 bases; junction bases not matched to a gene: 7. CDR3 in DNA: TGTGCCAGCAGCGACATCGGACAGGTCGAGCAGTACTTC. Encoded protein: CASSDIGQVEQYF.

The gene calls are TRBV7-2 and TRBJ2-7; D is possibly TRBD1 (6 bases). The length of the CDR3 is 16 residues. V was pared by 4 bases and J by 1 base, with 17 bases between. Germline values: CDR1 SGHTA, CDR2 FQGNSA. The CDR3 is CASSYRAVSLSYEQYF. The CDR3 nucleotides read TGTGCCAGCAGCTACAGGGCGGTCTCCCTTTCCTACGAGCAGTACTTC.